The 3 T cell receptor beta chains below were found in one sample sequenced in a study of T cell clones after liver transplantation. Profiled with immunoSEQ multiplex PCR; TCRdb holds only in-frame clones, not every one. The sample records approximately 55,000 clones, over 65% being singletons. Material: CD4+ T cells from blood, obtained approximately 54 months after liver transplant. All receptors come from a human patient who received a liver transplant. Some T cells may be transferred from the graft donor.

The chain links TRBV2 to TRBJ2-2, with D possibly being TRBD1 or TRBD2 (6 bases each). In germline, CDR1 is SNHLY, CDR2 FYNNEI. The CDR3 spans 18 residues. V lost 1 base, J lost 4 bases, and 19 bases lay in between. The CDR3 nucleotides are TGTGCCAGCAGTGAAGTTGGGGTGGGGGGCGCAGGCACCGGGGAGCTGTTTTTT. This codes for CASSEVGVGGAGTGELFF.

The CDR3 sequence is CASSSTTGQGGSPLHF. For the CDR3, the DNA is TGTGCCAGCAGCTCGACAACGGGACAGGGGGGTTCACCCCTCCACTTT. This chain connects TRBV7-2 to TRBJ1-6; 11 positions agree with TRBD1. This CDR3 has 16 amino acids. V trimming: 4 bases; J trimming: 9 bases; junction bases outside the gene matches: 8. Per germline, CDR1 SGHTA and CDR2 FQGNSA.

V gene TRBV5-1 combines with J gene TRBJ2-2, with 7 positions matching TRBD2. Germline CDR1 is SGHRS and CDR2 is YFSETQ. The CDR3 extends over 16 amino acids. V lost 4 bases, J lost 5 bases, and 11 bases stayed unmatched. CDR3 coding DNA: TGCGCCAGCAGCCCGGACCGACTAGCTGGAACCGGGGAGCTGTTTTTT. Translated, it gives CASSPDRLAGTGELFF.